A single sample gave rise to the 6 T cell receptor beta chains below, sequenced in a study of T-cell reconstitution after alpha-beta-depleted transplantation in children. Unique molecular identifiers were used to barcode this TCRbeta library. TCRdb reprocessed the PCR reads via MiXCR and lists one record per CDR3 protein. The sample includes 500,000 to 750,000 distinct CDR3 sequences, approximately 12% of them seen just once. The input for sequencing was PBMCs, mostly from graft donor cells, taken 360 days after TCRalphabeta/CD19-depleted stem cell transplant. The receptors originated from a male patient aged 10-17 years who had a stem cell transplant for acute myeloid leukemia, so the T cells may come from the graft donor.

In this sample, this clonotype turned up a few times. The chain combines TRBV4-2 with TRBJ2-3; 10 bases match TRBD2. V trimming: 1 base; J trimming: 3 bases; junction bases outside the gene matches: 10. The CDR3 consists of 18 residues. The germline V gene encodes CDR1 LGHNA and CDR2 YNFKEQ. The CDR3 is CASSQGKAGGPGTDTQYF. Written as DNA, the CDR3 is TGTGCCAGCAGCCAAGGGAAAGCGGGAGGGCCGGGGACAGATACGCAGTATTTT.

This clonotype was detected only a few times. CDR3 in amino acids: CASSVTSGSWNEQFF. CDR3 sequence (DNA): TGTGCCAGCAGCGTTACCAGCGGGAGTTGGAATGAGCAGTTCTTC. V is TRBV9 and J is TRBJ2-1, with TRBD2 matching 8 bases. Germline V gene data show CDR1 as SGDLS and CDR2 as YYNGEE. CDR3 length: 15 residues. The V and J ends lost 2 bases and 7 bases, in that order; junction bases with no gene match: 8.

There are many counts of this clonotype. This sequence joins TRBV28 and TRBJ2-7; tentatively, D is TRBD1 (7 bases). Germline-derived CDR1 and CDR2 are MDHEN and SYDVKM. The V end lost 9 bases, the J end lost 1 base, and 19 bases lay between the germline ends. The CDR3 has 15 residues. This CDR3 is CASRREEGQSYEQYF. The CDR3 nucleotides are TGTGCCAGTCGGAGGGAGGAGGGACAGTCCTACGAGCAGTACTTC.

Points on this clonotype: One end of the junction varies from germline; a read error may be responsible. The V and J genes are TRBV7-3 and TRBJ2-1; tentatively, D is TRBD2 (8 bases). CDR1 is SGHTA, CDR2 FQGTGA, per germline. The CDR3 is 16 residues long. CDR3 DNA: TGTGGCAGCAGCTTTGCACCGGGACTAGGGGGCGATGAGCAGTTCTTC. It is translated as CGSSFAPGLGGDEQFF.

In its sample, this clonotype was seen many times. The V call is TRBV20-1, the J call TRBJ2-7; the match to TRBD2 covers 9 bases. With 1 base clipped from V and 13 bases from J, the junction kept 11 bases outside the gene matches. CDR1 and CDR2 (germline): DFQATT, SNEGSKA (reference sequence). The CDR3 is made up of 13 amino acids. This chain's CDR3 is CSARVTAGTSRYF. In nucleotides, the CDR3 is TGCAGTGCTAGAGTCACGGCCGGGACTAGCCGTTACTTC.

The rearrangement joins TRBV20-1 to TRBJ2-7; TRBD1 might be the D (6 bases). V was clipped by 3 bases and J by 6 bases, with 21 bases between them. CDR3 size: 15 residues. Germline CDR1 reads DFQATT; CDR2 reads SNEGSKA (reference sequence). The CDR3 DNA sequence: TGCAGTGCTAGCGGTCGGGCCGCGACAGGATTCGAGCAGTACTTC. Protein product: CSASGRAATGFEQYF.